This note documents a single T cell receptor beta chain sequence. What it recognizes is unknown. Method: immunoSEQ multiplex PCR; TCRdb's copy keeps in-frame clones and lacks some. The table records roughly 70,000 clones, 84% of them present only once. These data belong to a study of OX40 agonist ivuxolimab in advanced cancers. About the study: Ivuxolimab, which is an agonistic anti-OX40 (CD134) antibody, was administered to the patients. Those enrolled were about 80% male, with a mean age of about 66 years and ages from roughly 20 to 90. Study-wide results and caveats: Averaged across samples, CD8+ T cells carried more expanded clones than CD4+ did.

J lost 3 bases, V lost 2 bases, and 6 bases had no gene match. The CDR3 totals 16 residues. From germline, CDR1 is SGDLS and CDR2 YYNGEE. This material consisted of CD4+ or CD8+ T cells sorted from blood, taken in a trial of the OX40 agonist ivuxolimab. The chain is built from TRBV9 and TRBJ2-2; 8 bases agree with TRBD2. The sequence derives from an adult with an advanced solid tumor such as melanoma, head and neck, liver or kidney cancer. This CDR3 is CASSVEAGVYTGELFF. The CDR3, as DNA: TGTGCCAGCAGCGTGGAAGCGGGAGTCTACACCGGGGAGCTGTTTTTT.